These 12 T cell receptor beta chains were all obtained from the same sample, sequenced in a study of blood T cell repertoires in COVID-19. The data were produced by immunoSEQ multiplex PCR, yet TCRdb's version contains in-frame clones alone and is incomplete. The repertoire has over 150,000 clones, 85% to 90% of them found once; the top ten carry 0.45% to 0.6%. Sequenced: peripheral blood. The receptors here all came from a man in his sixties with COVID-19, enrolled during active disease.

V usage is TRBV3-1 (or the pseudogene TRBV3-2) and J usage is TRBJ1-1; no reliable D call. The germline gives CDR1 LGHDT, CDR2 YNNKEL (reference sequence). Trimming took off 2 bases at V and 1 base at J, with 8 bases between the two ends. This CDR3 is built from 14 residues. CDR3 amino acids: CASSQLEPNTEAFF. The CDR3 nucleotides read TGTGCCAGCAGCCAACTGGAGCCGAACACTGAAGCTTTCTTT.

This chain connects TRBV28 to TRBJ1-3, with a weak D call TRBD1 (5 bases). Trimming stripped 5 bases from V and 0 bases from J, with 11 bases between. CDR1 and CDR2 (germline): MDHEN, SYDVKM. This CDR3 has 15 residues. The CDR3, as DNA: TGTGCCAGCAGTGCACAGGTTAGCTCTGGAAACACCATATATTTT. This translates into CASSAQVSSGNTIYF.

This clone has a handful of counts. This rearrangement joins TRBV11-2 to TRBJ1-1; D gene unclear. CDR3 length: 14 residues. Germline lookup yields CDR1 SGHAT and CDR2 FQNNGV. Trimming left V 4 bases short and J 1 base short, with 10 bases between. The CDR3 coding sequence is TGTGCCAGCAGCTCCCGGCGGGGGAACACTGAAGCTTTCTTT. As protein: CASSSRRGNTEAFF. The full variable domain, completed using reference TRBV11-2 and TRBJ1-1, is EAGVAQSPRYKIIEKRQSVAFWCNPISGHATLYWYQQILGQGPKLLIQFQNNGVVDDSQLPKDRFSAERLKGVDSTLKIQPAKLEDSAVYLCASSSRRGNTEAFFGQGTRLTVV.

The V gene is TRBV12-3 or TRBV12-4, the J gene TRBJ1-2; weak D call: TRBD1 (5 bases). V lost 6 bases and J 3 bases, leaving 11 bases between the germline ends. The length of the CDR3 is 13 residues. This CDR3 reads CASRPDRYYGYTF. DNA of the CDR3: TGTGCCAGCAGGCCCGACAGATACTATGGCTACACCTTC.

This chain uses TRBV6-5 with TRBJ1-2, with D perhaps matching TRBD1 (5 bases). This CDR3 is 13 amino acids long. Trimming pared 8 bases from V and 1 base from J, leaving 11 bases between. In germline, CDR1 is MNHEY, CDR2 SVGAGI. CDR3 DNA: TGTGCCAGCGGCATCCAGGGTAACTATGGCTACACCTTC. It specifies CASGIQGNYGYTF.

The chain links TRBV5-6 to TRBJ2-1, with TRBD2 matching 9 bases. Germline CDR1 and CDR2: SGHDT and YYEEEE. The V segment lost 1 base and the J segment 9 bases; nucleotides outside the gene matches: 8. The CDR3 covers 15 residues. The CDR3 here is CASSLLIAGAGEQFF. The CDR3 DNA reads TGTGCCAGCAGCTTGTTAATAGCGGGGGCGGGTGAGCAGTTCTTC.

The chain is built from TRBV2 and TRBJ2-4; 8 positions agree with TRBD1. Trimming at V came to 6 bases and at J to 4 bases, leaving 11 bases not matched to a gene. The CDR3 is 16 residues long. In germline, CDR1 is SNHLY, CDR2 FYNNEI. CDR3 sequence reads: CASSDKTGTGKNIQYF. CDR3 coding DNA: TGTGCCAGCAGCGATAAAACCGGGACAGGTAAAAACATTCAGTACTTC.

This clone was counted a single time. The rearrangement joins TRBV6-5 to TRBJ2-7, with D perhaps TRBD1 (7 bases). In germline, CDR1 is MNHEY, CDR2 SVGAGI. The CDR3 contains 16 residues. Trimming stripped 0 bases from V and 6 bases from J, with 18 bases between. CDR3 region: CASSYSPTGRRGEQYF. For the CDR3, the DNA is TGTGCCAGCAGTTACTCACCGACAGGGCGGAGGGGCGAGCAGTACTTC.

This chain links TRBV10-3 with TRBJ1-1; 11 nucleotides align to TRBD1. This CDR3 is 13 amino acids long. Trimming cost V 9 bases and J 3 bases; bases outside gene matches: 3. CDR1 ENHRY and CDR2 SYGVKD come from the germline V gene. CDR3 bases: TGTGCCATATCGGGACAGGGGGACACTGAAGCTTTCTTT. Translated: CAISGQGDTEAFF.

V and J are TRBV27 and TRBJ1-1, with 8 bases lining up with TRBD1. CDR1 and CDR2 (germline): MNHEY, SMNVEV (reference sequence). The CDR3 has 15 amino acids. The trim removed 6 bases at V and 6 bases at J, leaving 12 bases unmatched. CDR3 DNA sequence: TGTGCCAGCAGCCGAGGACAGGGATTTATCTCTGAAGCTTTCTTT. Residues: CASSRGQGFISEAFF.

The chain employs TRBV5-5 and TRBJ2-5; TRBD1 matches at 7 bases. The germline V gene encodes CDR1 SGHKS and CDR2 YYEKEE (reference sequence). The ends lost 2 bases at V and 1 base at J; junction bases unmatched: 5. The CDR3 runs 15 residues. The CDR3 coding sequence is TGTGCCAGCAGCTTCTTGGGACAGCCCCAAGAGACCCAGTACTTC. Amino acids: CASSFLGQPQETQYF.

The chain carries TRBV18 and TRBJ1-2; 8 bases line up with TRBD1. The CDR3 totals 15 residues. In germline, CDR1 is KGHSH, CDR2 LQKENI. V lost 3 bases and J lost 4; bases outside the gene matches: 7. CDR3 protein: CASSPNQGAFYGYTF. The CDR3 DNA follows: TGTGCCAGCTCACCTAATCAGGGGGCTTTCTATGGCTACACCTTC.